The 31 T cell receptor beta chains reported below all come from one sample, sequenced in a study of CD8 T cells in Susac syndrome. Reverse transcription of about 0.45 to 1 ug RNA was performed with random hexamers. TCRdb ran MiXCR on the immunoSEQ multiplex PCR reads and lists one entry per CDR3 protein. The sample contains around 300,000 distinct CDR3 sequences, about 91% of which appear only once. Material for sequencing was CD4+ T cells from PBMCs. The receptors originated from a human donor with multiple sclerosis.

The chain uses TRBV20-1 and TRBJ1-2; D is perhaps TRBD1 (5 bases). V gave up 6 bases and J gave up 5 bases, with 16 bases separating them. Germline values: CDR1 DFQATT, CDR2 SNEGSKA (reference sequence). This CDR3 contains 13 residues. In DNA, the CDR3 is TGCAGTGCACAACCCGGGGGGGGGTATGGCTACACCTTC. Residues: CSAQPGGGYGYTF.

The chain couples TRBV29-1 to TRBJ2-1; TRBD1 might be the D (6 bases). This CDR3 is built from 14 residues. Germline CDR1 and CDR2: SQVTM and ANQGSEA. Deletions cut 5 bases from V and 0 bases from J, with 11 bases between. The CDR3 loop reads CSVLRGISYNEQFF. The CDR3 coding sequence is TGCAGCGTTCTAAGGGGGATCTCCTACAATGAGCAGTTCTTC.

The chain joins TRBV20-1 to TRBJ2-3, with a possible D match to TRBD1 (6 bases). V shed 7 bases and J shed 5 bases, with 16 bases lying between them. Germline loops: CDR1 DFQATT, CDR2 SNEGSKA (reference sequence). This CDR3 is built from 13 residues. The CDR3, as DNA: TGCAGTGGGCGCAGGGGTTGGGTAGATACGCAGTATTTT. It codes for CSGRRGWVDTQYF.

The rearrangement links TRBV4-1 to TRBJ2-1; possible D gene TRBD2, 6 bases. Germline V gene data show CDR1 as MGHRA and CDR2 as YSYEKL. The CDR3 extends over 16 amino acids. V lost 1 base to trimming and J lost 8 bases, with 18 bases between them. DNA of the CDR3: TGCGCCAGCAGCCAAGTAGGAGGGAGAACCAGGGATGAGCAGTTCTTC. Residues: CASSQVGGRTRDEQFF.

This chain connects TRBV20-1 to TRBJ2-5, with 8 bases lining up with TRBD2. The CDR3 loop spans 15 amino acids. V was clipped by 6 bases and J by 4 bases; unmatched bases: 13. CDR1 and CDR2 (germline): DFQATT, SNEGSKA (reference sequence). The DNA for the CDR3 is TGCAGTGCCTCTCCGGGACTAGGGATCGGAGAGACCCAGTACTTC. The encoded protein is CSASPGLGIGETQYF.

CDR3 loop: CASNHRPYEQYF. In nucleotides, the CDR3 is TGCGCCAGCAACCACAGACCCTACGAGCAGTACTTC. The chain is built from TRBV10-2 and TRBJ2-7; D is unclear. Trimming pared 7 bases from V and 2 bases from J, leaving 9 bases between. This CDR3 has 12 residues. Germline-derived CDR1 and CDR2 are WSHSY and SAAADI.

V and J are TRBV30 and TRBJ2-1; D is unresolved. Trimming cost V 5 bases and J 8 bases, with 10 bases left between them. The length of the CDR3 is 11 residues. Per germline, CDR1 GTSNPN and CDR2 SVGIG (reference sequence). Here the CDR3 reads CAWADRYEQFF. DNA for the CDR3: TGTGCCTGGGCCGATAGATATGAGCAGTTCTTC.

The chain recombines TRBV7-8 with TRBJ1-1; tentatively, D is TRBD1 (5 bases). Germline V lookup: CDR1 SGHVS, CDR2 FQNEAQ. The CDR3 is 14 residues long. V shed 7 bases and J shed 1 base, with 13 bases lying between them. This CDR3 reads CASTLRDGNTEAFF. DNA of the CDR3: TGTGCCAGCACCCTCCGGGACGGGAACACTGAAGCTTTCTTT.

This clonotype was recorded once. CDR3 nucleotide sequence: TGCAGTGCTAGAGACTGGACATTTGACTATGGCTACACCTTC. Translation gives CSARDWTFDYGYTF. This rearrangement joins TRBV20-1 to TRBJ1-2; D possibly corresponds to TRBD1 (5 bases). Trimming stripped 0 bases from V and 3 bases from J, with 11 bases between. The CDR3 runs to 14 residues. Germline values: CDR1 DFQATT, CDR2 SNEGSKA (reference sequence).

The chain uses TRBV7-9 and TRBJ1-1, with D possibly being TRBD1 (5 bases). Germline CDR1 reads SEHNR; CDR2 reads FQNEAQ (reference sequence). The V and J ends lost 5 bases and 1 base respectively, with 14 bases between them. CDR3 size: 15 residues. In nucleotides, the CDR3 is TGTGCCAGCAGCCCTACGACAGCCCCGAACACTGAAGCTTTCTTT. It translates to CASSPTTAPNTEAFF. Using reference TRBV7-9 and TRBJ1-1 for the parts outside the CDR3, the full variable domain is DTGVSQNPRHKITKRGQNVTFRCDPISEHNRLYWYRQTLGQGPEFLTYFQNEAQLEKSRLLSDRFSAERPKGSFSTLEIQRTEQGDSAMYLCASSPTTAPNTEAFFGQGTRLTVV.

The CDR3 is CASSPTSLAVWEQYF. The DNA for the CDR3 is TGTGCCAGCAGCCCAACAAGCCTAGCGGTTTGGGAGCAGTACTTC. The gene calls are TRBV7-8 and TRBJ2-7, with TRBD2 matching over 7 bases. The CDR3 extends over 15 amino acids. The germline CDR1 and CDR2 sequences are SGHVS and FQNEAQ. The ends lost 5 bases at V and 7 bases at J; junction bases unmatched: 14.

This chain connects TRBV20-1 to TRBJ2-5; no reliable D call. This CDR3 is 15 amino acids long. V was shortened by 0 bases and J by 1 base, with 12 bases between the two germline ends. The germline V gene encodes CDR1 DFQATT and CDR2 SNEGSKA (reference sequence). CDR3 amino acids: CSARDPGRSQETQYF. In DNA, the CDR3 is TGCAGTGCTAGAGACCCCGGACGGTCCCAAGAGACCCAGTACTTC.

The rearrangement joins TRBV3-1 to TRBJ2-3; perhaps D is TRBD1 or TRBD2 (5 bases each). Germline V gene data show CDR1 as LGHDT and CDR2 as YNNKEL (reference sequence). With 4 bases removed from V and 6 bases from J, the gap between germline ends came to 20 bases. The CDR3 consists of 16 residues. The CDR3 is CASSRIASGASDTQYF. CDR3 in DNA: TGTGCCAGCAGCCGCATCGCCTCCGGGGCAAGTGATACGCAGTATTTT.

This clonotype was counted between two and nine times. The chain uses TRBV7-3 and TRBJ2-2; D unclear. Germline V gives CDR1 SGHTA, CDR2 FQGTGA. V was clipped by 1 base and J by 9 bases, with 18 bases between them. The CDR3 sequence is 16 residues long. CDR3 sequence: CASSLMGTTGPRELFF. DNA for the CDR3: TGTGCCAGCAGCTTAATGGGCACCACCGGACCCCGGGAGCTGTTTTTT.

The chain joins TRBV9 to TRBJ2-7; D possibly matches TRBD1 or TRBD2 (6 bases each). The CDR3 sequence is 13 residues long. V was shortened by 6 bases and J by 6 bases, with 16 bases between the two germline ends. Germline loops: CDR1 SGDLS, CDR2 YYNGEE. The CDR3 nucleotides are TGTGCCAGCACCGCGCGGGGCAGGGGCGAGCAGTACTTC. Residues: CASTARGRGEQYF.

This clonotype was seen only once. This chain connects TRBV23-1 to TRBJ1-2; 7 bases fit TRBD1. TRBV23-1 is assigned to the ORF class and has an uncertain function. Trimming removed 1 base from V and 10 bases from J; junction bases left unmatched: 18. This CDR3 is 17 amino acids long. The CDR3 region is CASSQWEEGPGGPFYTF. CDR3 DNA sequence: TGCGCCAGCAGTCAATGGGAGGAGGGACCAGGGGGACCATTCTACACCTTC.

The chain uses TRBV20-1 and TRBJ2-3, with 8 bases aligning to TRBD2. The CDR3 length is 16 residues. The ends lost 0 bases at V and 0 bases at J; junction bases unmatched: 5. Per germline, CDR1 DFQATT and CDR2 SNEGSKA (reference sequence). Here the CDR3 reads CSARDQERGSTDTQYF. Here the CDR3 DNA reads TGCAGTGCTAGAGATCAAGAGCGGGGGAGCACAGATACGCAGTATTTT.

This clonotype was seen a single time. CDR3 amino acids: CASSPYSPPQGVGGYTF. As DNA, the CDR3 is TGTGCCAGCAGCCCCTATTCTCCCCCACAGGGGGTAGGGGGCTACACCTTC. The rearrangement joins TRBV3-1 to TRBJ1-2, with 8 bases that match TRBD1. The germline CDR1 and CDR2 sequences are LGHDT and YNNKEL (reference sequence). Unmatched junction bases numbered 18, after V lost 4 bases and J lost 8 bases. The CDR3 has 17 residues.

Details on this clonotype: Germline and junction disagree at one end, which may indicate a read error. The chain has TRBV3-1 and TRBJ2-1; D unclear. The CDR3 runs to 14 residues. Germline V gives CDR1 LGHDT, CDR2 YNNKEL (reference sequence). Here the CDR3 DNA reads TGTGCCAGCAGCGAAGAGGTCTTCTCATACGAGCAGTTCTTC. Its protein product is CASSEEVFSYEQFF.

V usage is TRBV7-9 and J usage is TRBJ1-2; D not certain. Germline V gene data show CDR1 as SEHNR and CDR2 as FQNEAQ (reference sequence). The ends were cut back, 6 bases at V and 8 bases at J, with 16 bases in the middle. The CDR3 loop spans 13 amino acids. The CDR3 DNA sequence: TGTGCCAGCAGTTCGTCCCGGTCAAGGGGCTACACCTTC. Protein product: CASSSSRSRGYTF.

The chain uses TRBV7-2 and TRBJ2-2, with 14 bases that match TRBD2. V dropped 0 bases and J dropped 4; count of bases not matched to a gene: 13. This CDR3 is built from 21 residues. CDR1 and CDR2 (germline): SGHTA, FQGNSA. The CDR3, as DNA: TGTGCCAGCAGCTTAGCGGGCGGGACTAGCGGGAGTATGTGGGGCACCGGGGAGCTGTTTTTT. It translates to CASSLAGGTSGSMWGTGELFF.

The chain uses TRBV30 and TRBJ2-7; D might be TRBD2 (7 bases). Germline V CDR1 and CDR2: GTSNPN, SVGIG (reference sequence). The length of the CDR3 is 15 residues. Trimming removed 2 bases at V and 0 bases at J, with 14 bases between. The DNA of the CDR3 is TGTGCCTGGAGTAGTCGGGGGGCGCGCTCCTACGAGCAGTACTTC. This gives the protein CAWSSRGARSYEQYF.

CDR3 region: CAWSAHWGETGELFF. The CDR3 coding sequence is TGTGCCTGGAGTGCCCATTGGGGGGAAACCGGGGAGCTGTTTTTT. J is TRBJ2-2 and V is TRBV30, with D maybe TRBD2 (6 bases). Germline loops: CDR1 GTSNPN, CDR2 SVGIG (reference sequence). Trimming shortened V by 1 base and J by 5 bases, and 14 bases separated the two germline ends. The CDR3 sequence is 15 residues long.

The V call is TRBV5-4, the J call TRBJ2-3, with TRBD2 matching over 9 bases. Trimming took 5 bases from V and 7 from J; bases not matched to a gene: 11. The CDR3 has 15 amino acids. CDR1 and CDR2 from the germline V gene are SGHNT and YYREEE (reference sequence). The CDR3, as DNA: TGTGCCAGCAGTAAGAGCGGGGGGCCCCAGAATACGCAGTATTTT. Amino acids: CASSKSGGPQNTQYF.

The genes are TRBV14 and TRBJ2-5, with a tentative D call TRBD2 (6 bases). The CDR3 consists of 19 residues. V lost 4 bases to trimming and J lost 0 bases, with 24 bases between them. Germline V CDR1 and CDR2: SGHDN, FVKESK. CDR3 region: CASSRQGPDGWRDQETQYF. The CDR3 nucleotides are TGTGCCAGCAGCCGCCAAGGACCGGACGGCTGGAGGGACCAAGAGACCCAGTACTTC.

The chain recombines TRBV30 with TRBJ2-7; 8 bases line up with TRBD2. Germline lookup yields CDR1 GTSNPN and CDR2 SVGIG (reference sequence). Unmatched junction bases numbered 5, after V lost 6 bases and J lost 1 base. The CDR3 is 13 amino acids. CDR3 coding DNA: TGTGCCTGTCTCGGGGGGGAATCCTACGAGCAGTACTTC. It codes for CACLGGESYEQYF.

The V call is TRBV18, the J call TRBJ2-7; 10 bases align to TRBD1. The CDR3 consists of 15 residues. J was trimmed by 0 bases and V by 3 bases; bases with no gene match: 2. Germline-derived CDR1 and CDR2 are KGHSH and LQKENI. The CDR3 region is CASSPRTGGSYEQYF. Written as DNA, the CDR3 is TGTGCCAGCTCACCTAGGACAGGGGGCTCCTACGAGCAGTACTTC.

The V gene is TRBV7-9, the J gene TRBJ2-3; D is uncertain. The CDR3 has 17 amino acids. CDR1 is SEHNR, CDR2 FQNEAQ, per germline (reference sequence). Trimming took 1 base from V and 1 from J, leaving 15 bases between them. The CDR3 region is CASSLEWAPPGTDTQYF. CDR3 coding DNA: TGTGCCAGCAGCTTAGAGTGGGCGCCCCCTGGCACAGATACGCAGTATTTT.

The V call is TRBV6-5, the J call TRBJ1-5; D perhaps matches TRBD1 (5 bases). The CDR3 is made up of 17 amino acids. Germline loops: CDR1 MNHEY, CDR2 SVGAGI. V shed 2 bases and J shed 0 bases, with 14 bases lying between them. The CDR3 sequence is CASSYGDGYNSNQPQHF. As DNA, the CDR3 is TGTGCCAGCAGTTACGGGGACGGCTACAATAGCAATCAGCCCCAGCATTTT.

The rearrangement uses TRBV30 and TRBJ1-5; D remains ambiguous. V was trimmed by 0 bases and J by 4 bases, leaving 10 bases between them. Germline assignment: CDR1 GTSNPN and CDR2 SVGIG (reference sequence). The CDR3 has 14 amino acids. The CDR3 reads CAWSVGGSNQPQHF. The CDR3 DNA is TGTGCCTGGAGTGTAGGAGGCAGTAATCAGCCCCAGCATTTT.

This chain connects TRBV27 to TRBJ1-1; 7 bases line up with TRBD1. Germline CDR1 reads MNHEY; CDR2 reads SMNVEV (reference sequence). This CDR3 has 16 amino acids. J lost 4 bases, V lost 5 bases, and 13 bases had no gene match. CDR3 bases: TGTGCCAGCAGTCCGGGACAGCCCAAGGGTAGCACTGAAGCTTTCTTT. Translation gives CASSPGQPKGSTEAFF.